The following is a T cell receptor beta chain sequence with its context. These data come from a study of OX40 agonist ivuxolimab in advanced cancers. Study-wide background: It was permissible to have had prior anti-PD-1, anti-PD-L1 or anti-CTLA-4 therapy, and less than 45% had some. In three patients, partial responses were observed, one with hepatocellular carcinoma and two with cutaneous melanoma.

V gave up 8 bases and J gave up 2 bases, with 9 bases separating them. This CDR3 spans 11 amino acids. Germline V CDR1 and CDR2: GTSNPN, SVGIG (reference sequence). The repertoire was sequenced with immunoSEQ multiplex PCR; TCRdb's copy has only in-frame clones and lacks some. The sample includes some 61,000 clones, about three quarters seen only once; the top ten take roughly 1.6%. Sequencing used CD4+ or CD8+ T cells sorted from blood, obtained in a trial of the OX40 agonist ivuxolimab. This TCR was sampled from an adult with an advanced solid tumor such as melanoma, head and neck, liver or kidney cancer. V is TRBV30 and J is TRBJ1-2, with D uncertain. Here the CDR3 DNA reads TGTGCCGGATTAATGAACTATGGCTACACCTTC. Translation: CAGLMNYGYTF.